Detailed here is one TCR beta chain. Its antigen is undetermined. Nominal health characterized the donors when sampled, though unrecorded immune exposures were likely. It was with 60 Vbeta and 13 Jbeta primers that the PCR ran. Clones were read by immunoSEQ multiplex PCR, and TCRdb kept only the in-frame ones, dropping some. The sample yields approximately 100,000 clones, around 80% seen once. This sample is part of a study of cytomegalovirus exposure and HLA in healthy donors. Findings and limits, study-wide: The likely origin of a cluster of highly shared sequence variants was a sequencing artifact. HLA-A and HLA-B allele assignments for most subjects were reportedly predicted accurately using TCR beta sequences. In a later analysis, productive TCRs from donors in an Asian-associated ancestry cluster reportedly carried fewer N-insertions than the cohort mean.

Sequencing was carried out using PBMCs. The TCR comes from a man aged 60 to 69 in good health and CMV-seropositive.

The CDR3 nucleotides are TGTGCCTGGAGGGGAGGACAGGGGAGGAACGAGCAGTACTTC. Translating it yields CAWRGGQGRNEQYF. This chain connects TRBV30 to TRBJ2-7; 9 nucleotides align to TRBD1. CDR3 length equals 14 residues. Trimming took 3 bases from V and 5 from J; bases not matched to a gene: 8. The germline V gene encodes CDR1 GTSNPN and CDR2 SVGIG (reference sequence).